A single sample gave rise to the 3 T cell receptor beta chains below, sequenced in a study of Ad26.COV2.S vaccination and SARS-CoV-2 variants. Method: immunoSEQ multiplex PCR; TCRdb's copy keeps in-frame clones and lacks some. The sample records about 680,000 clones, about 89% being singletons. Documented treatment: 15 to 20 received Ad26.COV2.S at low or high dose, single or two shots; 5 received placebo; per-sample allocation not given. Samples came from day 63 after the first vaccine or placebo injection. This specimen consisted of peripheral blood, obtained in a trial of Ad26.COV2.S vaccine versus placebo. The receptors shown here come from a person between 18 and 65 years old who received the Ad26.COV2.S COVID-19 vaccine or a placebo.

The chain couples TRBV19 to TRBJ2-7, with TRBD2 matching 8 bases. Trimming took 3 bases from V and 2 from J; bases not matched to a gene: 9. Germline V lookup: CDR1 LNHDA, CDR2 SQIVND (reference sequence). The CDR3 extends over 16 amino acids. CDR3 DNA: TGTGCCAGTAGTATTGGGTCGACGGGAGGGCCCTACGAGCAGTACTTC. It translates to CASSIGSTGGPYEQYF.

The V call is TRBV7-9, the J call TRBJ1-4; D uncertain. CDR3 length: 11 amino acids. V was clipped by 7 bases and J by 11 bases, with 11 bases between them. The germline V gene encodes CDR1 SEHNR and CDR2 FQNEAQ (reference sequence). The CDR3 loop reads CASNGKGKLFF. The DNA for the CDR3 is TGTGCCAGCAACGGGAAAGGGAAACTGTTTTTT.

The J gene is TRBJ2-6, the V gene TRBV19; no firm D call. This CDR3 is 15 amino acids long. Trimming took off 8 bases at V and 0 bases at J, with 11 bases between the two ends. Per germline, CDR1 LNHDA and CDR2 SQIVND (reference sequence). The CDR3 DNA sequence: TGTGCCAGTCGAGCAGCTGACTCTGGGGCCAACGTCCTGACTTTC. Protein product: CASRAADSGANVLTF.